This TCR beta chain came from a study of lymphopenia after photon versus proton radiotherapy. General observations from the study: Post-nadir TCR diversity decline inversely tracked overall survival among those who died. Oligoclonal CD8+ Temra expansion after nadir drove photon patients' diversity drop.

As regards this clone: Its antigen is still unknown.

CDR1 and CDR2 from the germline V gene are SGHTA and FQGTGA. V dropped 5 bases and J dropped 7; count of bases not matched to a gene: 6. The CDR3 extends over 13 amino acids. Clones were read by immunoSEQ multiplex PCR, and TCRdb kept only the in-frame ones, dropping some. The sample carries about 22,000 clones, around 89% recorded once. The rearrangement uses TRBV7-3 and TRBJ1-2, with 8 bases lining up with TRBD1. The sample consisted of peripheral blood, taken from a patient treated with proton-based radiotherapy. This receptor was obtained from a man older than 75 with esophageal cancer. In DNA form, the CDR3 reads TGTGCCAGCAGCCCCGGGACAGGTTCTGGCTACACCTTC. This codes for CASSPGTGSGYTF.